What follows are 5 T cell receptor beta chains derived from one specimen sequenced in a study of identical twins (dated by TCRdb to about 2016). Library generation was performed with 5' RACE. The sequencer listed for this sample is Illumina HiSeq 2000. Clones were called with MiXCR by TCRdb after fastp trimmed the public reads at Q25, and only in-frame beta chains were retained. Rows with a matching CDR3 protein are joined into one entry that keeps the most common DNA and genes. The sample profile shows around 250,000 distinct CDR3 sequences; roughly 7% of them were found once. Roughly 3.6% of the sample is taken by the ten largest. These data also formed part of another study, on yellow fever vaccine responses in identical twins.

What was sequenced was memory (CD45RO+) T cells sorted from blood. Sample cell subset or site, as interpreted from the label and publication: CD45RO+ enriched T cells. The receptors come from a woman younger than 30 in good health.

This clonotype has at least ten counts. V and J are TRBV12-3 or TRBV12-4 and TRBJ2-7; D may be TRBD2 (6 bases). Trimming took off 6 bases at V and 0 bases at J, with 24 bases between the two ends. CDR3 length: 18 residues. This CDR3 reads CASRLRELASGSSYEQYF. The CDR3 region has the DNA TGTGCCAGCAGGCTACGGGAACTAGCTTCGGGCTCCTCCTACGAGCAGTACTTC.

Ten or more counts support this clonotype. The genes are TRBV2 and TRBJ2-7, with 8 bases lining up with TRBD1. Trimming took 7 bases from V and 2 from J; bases not matched to a gene: 7. The CDR3 is made up of 14 amino acids. The germline V gene encodes CDR1 SNHLY and CDR2 FYNNEI. The CDR3 sequence is CASNTGDRTYEQYF. The CDR3 DNA sequence: TGTGCCAGCAATACAGGGGACAGGACCTACGAGCAGTACTTC. The variable domain in full, completed from reference TRBV2 and TRBJ2-7, reads EPEVTQTPSHQVTQMGQEVILRCVPISNHLYFYWYRQILGQKVEFLVSFYNNEISEKSEIFDDQFSVERPDGSNFTLKIRSTKLEDSAMYFCASNTGDRTYEQYFGPGTRLTVT.

The CDR3 reads CASKHPKDQETQYF. The CDR3 DNA reads TGTGCCAGCAAACACCCCAAAGACCAAGAGACCCAGTACTTC. The gene calls are TRBV6-1 and TRBJ2-5; D gene ambiguous. The germline V gene has CDR1 MNHNS and CDR2 SASEGT. CDR3 length: 14 residues. V was shortened by 7 bases and J by 0 bases, with 12 bases between the two germline ends.

This clonotype has at least ten counts. The chain combines TRBV7-9 with TRBJ1-1; no clear D gene. CDR1 is SEHNR and CDR2 is FQNEAQ in the germline V gene (reference sequence). The CDR3 totals 13 residues. Trimming stripped 3 bases from V and 1 base from J, with 6 bases between. The chain's CDR3 is CASSFGTNTEAFF. Written as DNA, the CDR3 is TGTGCCAGCAGCTTTGGTACGAACACTGAAGCTTTCTTT.

This clonotype was recorded at least ten times. The V gene is TRBV7-2, the J gene TRBJ2-1; D unclear. Trimming pared 5 bases from V and 5 bases from J, leaving 10 bases between. Germline-derived CDR1 and CDR2 are SGHTA and FQGNSA. This CDR3 is 13 amino acids long. The CDR3 DNA reads as TGTGCCAGCAGCCGTAACAGAGACAATGAGCAGTTCTTC. This codes for CASSRNRDNEQFF.